This passage covers 28 T cell receptor beta chains from one sample sequenced in a study of blood T cells in healthy people across ages. Sample-barcoded 5' priming and a J-beta primer mix drove a second PCR of about 6 to 11 cycles. Each CDR3 protein is one row after TCRdb ran MiXCR on the 5' RACE reads. There are 600,000 to 800,000 distinct CDR3 sequences in the sample; 20% to 25% occur only once, and 3.6% lies in the top ten. Sample: blood. Receptors were obtained from a man aged 65 to 85 in good health.

The table lists this clonotype with a few counts. The chain carries TRBV7-2 and TRBJ1-2, with D unclear. CDR3 length: 14 amino acids. Per germline, CDR1 SGHTA and CDR2 FQGNSA. Trimming left V 1 base short and J 4 bases short, with 10 bases between. The CDR3 DNA sequence: TGTGCCAGCAGCTTAGGTCAGACTGGCTATGGCTACACCTTC. Protein product: CASSLGQTGYGYTF.

This clonotype has more than one count but fewer than ten. The chain is built from TRBV29-1 and TRBJ2-5; TRBD2 matches 8 bases. The J call is in doubt because the DNA end fits TRBJ2-1 better. CDR1 SQVTM and CDR2 ANQGSEA come from the germline V gene. The CDR3 extends over 11 amino acids. The CDR3 DNA sequence: TGCAGCGTTGCAAGCGGGAGTGAGCAGTTCTTC. This codes for CSVASGSEQFF.

The chain joins TRBV3-1 to TRBJ1-2; possibly TRBD1 for D (5 bases). This CDR3 spans 14 amino acids. Germline V lookup: CDR1 LGHDT, CDR2 YNNKEL (reference sequence). Trimming left V 2 bases short and J 3 bases short, with 10 bases between. The CDR3 DNA sequence: TGTGCCAGCAGCCAAACATGGGGGGACTATGGCTACACCTTC. It translates to CASSQTWGDYGYTF.

The chain combines TRBV12-3 or TRBV12-4 with TRBJ2-5, with D possibly called TRBD1 or TRBD2 (5 bases each). Trimming shortened V by 6 bases and J by 5 bases, and 16 bases separated the two germline ends. This CDR3 has 14 residues. The CDR3 bases are TGTGCCAGCAGAGGGACCGGGTCAGAGGAGACCCAGTACTTC. The encoded protein is CASRGTGSEETQYF.

This clonotype turned up a few times. The chain combines TRBV6-5 with TRBJ1-2, with D possibly matching TRBD1 (6 bases). V was cut by 2 bases and J by 2 bases, with 12 bases left in between. The CDR3 is made up of 15 amino acids. Germline CDR1 and CDR2: MNHEY and SVGAGI. CDR3 DNA sequence: TGTGCCAGCAGTTACCAACAGGGTAACAACTATGGCTACACCTTC. This sequence encodes CASSYQQGNNYGYTF.

The rearrangement links TRBV12-3 or TRBV12-4 to TRBJ2-1; TRBD2 might be the D (6 bases). V lost 8 bases and J 4 bases, leaving 27 bases between the germline ends. This CDR3 is 18 amino acids long. CDR3 DNA: TGTGCCAGCGGATCCTTAGCCCCCTCGGGCGGGGTTTACAATGAGCAGTTCTTC. This gives the protein CASGSLAPSGGVYNEQFF.

As regards this clonotype: This could be a read error, since a much larger clone is one nucleotide away. This chain joins TRBV6-2 or TRBV6-3 and TRBJ1-5; 7 nucleotides align to TRBD1. J was trimmed by 6 bases and V by 10 bases; bases with no gene match: 15. The CDR3 has 15 residues. The V gene's germline CDR1 is MNHEY and CDR2 SVGEGT. CDR3 sequence (DNA): TGTGCCACCAGATCCCCGACAGGGCTGGGTCAGCCCCAGCATTTT. Protein: CATRSPTGLGQPQHF.

This clonotype was seen a handful of times. V is TRBV15 and J is TRBJ2-1, with TRBD1 matching over 8 bases. The CDR3 consists of 13 residues. Germline CDR1 LNHNV, CDR2 YYDKDF (reference sequence). After removal of 3 bases from V and 8 bases from J, the junction contained 3 bases not matched to a gene. The CDR3 reads CATSRYRGYEQFF. CDR3 in DNA: TGTGCCACCAGCAGGTACAGGGGGTATGAGCAGTTCTTC.

This clonotype has a count of ten or more. One end of the junction is discordant with germline, which a read error may explain. The V gene is TRBV28, the J gene TRBJ1-4; D may be TRBD1 (6 bases). Germline V lookup: CDR1 MDHEN, CDR2 SYDVKM. There are 12 residues in the CDR3. The CDR3 reads CATSEGGEKLFF. For the CDR3, the DNA is TGTGCCACCAGTGAGGGGGGTGAAAAACTGTTTTTT.

This clonotype was seen at least ten times. The chain combines TRBV6-5 with TRBJ2-1, with D perhaps matching TRBD2 (5 bases). CDR3 size: 15 residues. V gave up 4 bases and J gave up 0 bases, with 10 bases separating them. Per the germline V gene, CDR1 is MNHEY and CDR2 is SVGAGI. CDR3 coding DNA: TGTGCCAGCAGTTCCACTAGTCCCTCCTACAATGAGCAGTTCTTC. It translates to CASSSTSPSYNEQFF.

The V gene is TRBV7-9, the J gene TRBJ2-1, with TRBD2 matching 8 bases. This CDR3 has 16 amino acids. The V gene end was trimmed by 6 bases and the J gene end by 1 base; junction bases not matched to a gene: 8. The germline CDR1 and CDR2 sequences are SEHNR and FQNEAQ (reference sequence). The CDR3 region is CASSPSGTRSYNEQFF. In DNA, the CDR3 is TGTGCCAGCAGTCCATCCGGGACTAGATCCTACAATGAGCAGTTCTTC.

This clonotype has only a few counts. The genes are TRBV14 and TRBJ1-3; no definite D call. This CDR3 spans 14 amino acids. CDR1 is SGHDN, CDR2 FVKESK, per germline. Trimming took 2 bases from V and 0 from J, leaving 5 bases between them. CDR3 nucleotides: TGTGCCAGCAGCCAACGGAGCTCTGGAAACACCATATATTTT. Its translation is CASSQRSSGNTIYF.

With regard to this clonotype: A much larger clone differs by one base, so this may be a read error. The chain has TRBV10-3 and TRBJ2-1, with TRBD2 identical over 14 bases. The CDR3 has 15 residues. Germline values: CDR1 ENHRY, CDR2 SYGVKD. In DNA form, the CDR3 reads TGTGCCATCAGGGGACTAGCGGGAGCTGATAATGAGCAGCTCTTC. Its protein is CAIRGLAGADNEQLF.

This clonotype was counted between two and nine times. The V call is TRBV20-1, the J call TRBJ2-5; possibly TRBD1 for D (6 bases). The closer fit of TRBJ2-7 to the DNA end suggests the J call may be wrong. The length of the CDR3 is 13 residues. Germline CDR1 and CDR2: DFQATT and SNEGSKA (reference sequence). As DNA, the CDR3 is TGCAGTGCTAGTGCGGACAGCTCCTACGAGCAGTACTTC. Translating it yields CSASADSSYEQYF.

The V and J genes are TRBV29-1 and TRBJ2-7, with unresolved D. This CDR3 has 11 amino acids. Per the germline V gene, CDR1 is SQVTM and CDR2 is ANQGSEA. Trimming stripped 6 bases from V and 2 bases from J, with 8 bases between. The CDR3 sequence is CSVIETYEQYF. In DNA, the CDR3 is TGCAGCGTAATCGAAACCTACGAGCAGTACTTC.

This chain connects TRBV3-1 to TRBJ2-5; 13 bases match TRBD2. The CDR3 is 15 amino acids. The germline V gene encodes CDR1 LGHDT and CDR2 YNNKEL (reference sequence). V shed 4 bases and J 5 bases; nucleotides not matched to a gene: 4. The CDR3 sequence: CASSPTSGRYETQYF. In DNA, the CDR3 is TGTGCCAGCAGCCCGACTAGCGGGAGGTACGAGACCCAGTACTTC.

The sample holds many counts of this clonotype. The V and J genes are TRBV6-2 or TRBV6-3 and TRBJ2-7; D might be TRBD1 (6 bases). CDR1 and CDR2 from the germline V gene are MNHEY and SVGEGT. CDR3 length: 15 amino acids. V was cut by 5 bases and J by 2 bases, with 16 bases left in between. In DNA form, the CDR3 reads TGTGCCAGCAGTGACGGGACACGGGGACCCTACGAGCAGTACTTC. Protein product: CASSDGTRGPYEQYF.

This clonotype was counted only a few times. J is TRBJ1-1 and V is TRBV6-6, with D tentatively TRBD1 (6 bases). CDR1 and CDR2 (germline): MNHNY, SVGAGI (reference sequence). This CDR3 is built from 15 residues. V was clipped by 2 bases and J by 1 base, with 11 bases between them. CDR3: CASSYGRTANTEAFF. CDR3 nucleotide sequence: TGTGCCAGCAGTTACGGCAGGACAGCGAACACTGAAGCTTTCTTT.

The rearrangement uses TRBV20-1 and TRBJ2-5, with D hard to call. The end of the DNA is better explained by TRBJ2-7, so the J call may be wrong. The CDR3 spans 16 residues. Germline V lookup: CDR1 DFQATT, CDR2 SNEGSKA (reference sequence). This chain's CDR3 is CSARDQDQALIDEQYF. As DNA, the CDR3 is TGCAGTGCTAGGGACCAGGATCAAGCCCTTATAGACGAGCAGTACTTC.

The chain joins TRBV7-2 to TRBJ2-7; the D gene could be TRBD1 or TRBD2 (6 bases each). With 1 base removed from V and 3 bases from J, the gap between germline ends came to 13 bases. The CDR3 consists of 15 residues. From germline, CDR1 is SGHTA and CDR2 FQGNSA. CDR3 coding DNA: TGTGCCAGCAGCTTAGTTGGGGGGCCTGACTACGAGCAGTACTTC. It codes for CASSLVGGPDYEQYF.

This chain joins TRBV6-2 or TRBV6-3 and TRBJ2-2; possible D gene TRBD2, 7 bases. Trimming shortened V by 4 bases and J by 3 bases, and 12 bases separated the two germline ends. This CDR3 spans 15 amino acids. CDR1 and CDR2 from the germline V gene are MNHEY and SVGEGT. The CDR3 DNA follows: TGTGCCAGCAGTTTGGGGGGGCGCGACACCGGGGAGCTGTTTTTT. As protein: CASSLGGRDTGELFF.

CDR3 nucleotides: TGCAGTGCTAGGCGGGGGGACTCCCAAGAGACCCAGTACTTC. Its translation: CSARRGDSQETQYF. The J gene is TRBJ2-5, the V gene TRBV20-1; 8 nucleotides agree with TRBD2. The CDR3 runs 14 residues. Germline lookup yields CDR1 DFQATT and CDR2 SNEGSKA (reference sequence). V lost 3 bases and J lost 1; bases outside the gene matches: 4.

A note on this clonotype: This could be a read error, since a much larger clone is one nucleotide away. The chain is built from TRBV5-1 and TRBJ1-4, with 7 bases lining up with TRBD1. The germline CDR1 and CDR2 sequences are SGHRS and YFSETQ. The CDR3 has 14 amino acids. CDR3 amino acids: CTSGIGDSVEKLFF. CDR3 sequence (DNA): TGCACCAGCGGAATCGGGGACAGCGTCGAAAAACTGTTTTTT.

The J gene is TRBJ2-7, the V gene TRBV14; D is undetermined. Germline V CDR1 and CDR2: SGHDN, FVKESK. The CDR3 spans 11 residues. V was trimmed by 1 base and J by 6 bases, leaving 4 bases between them. In nucleotides, the CDR3 is TGTGCCAGCAGCCAAGCTAGCGAGCAGTACTTC. Residues: CASSQASEQYF.

V is TRBV20-1 and J is TRBJ2-7; D is perhaps TRBD2 (5 bases). The CDR3 is made up of 13 amino acids. Looked up from germline, CDR1 is DFQATT and CDR2 is SNEGSKA (reference sequence). V was shortened by 0 bases and J by 6 bases, with 12 bases between the two germline ends. CDR3 loop: CSARDQREAEQYF. Here the CDR3 DNA reads TGCAGTGCTAGAGATCAGAGGGAAGCCGAGCAGTACTTC.

This rearrangement joins TRBV5-1 to TRBJ2-4; maybe TRBD2 (5 bases). Germline V gene lookup returns CDR1 SGHRS and CDR2 YFSETQ. V shed 0 bases and J shed 8 bases, with 12 bases lying between them. This CDR3 is 14 amino acids long. The CDR3 region has the DNA TGCGCCAGCAGCTTGGGTCCAGCGGCCGACATTCAGTACTTC. This sequence encodes CASSLGPAADIQYF.

Comment on this clonotype: A much larger clone is a single base away; this may be a read error. The J gene is TRBJ2-2, the V gene TRBV10-3, with 10 bases that match TRBD2. CDR3 size: 13 residues. Looked up from germline, CDR1 is ENHRY and CDR2 is SYGVKD. The CDR3, as DNA: TGTGCCTCAACTAGCGGGATCGCCGGGGGGCTGTTTTTT. Its protein is CASTSGIAGGLFF.

This clonotype showed up just a few times. The V call is TRBV29-1, the J call TRBJ2-3, with D possibly being TRBD1 or TRBD2 (5 bases each). The CDR3 covers 15 residues. Trimming removed 8 bases from V and 0 bases from J, with 18 bases in between. Germline assignment: CDR1 SQVTM and CDR2 ANQGSEA. CDR3 sequence reads: CSSGPRDPSTDTQYF. The CDR3 coding sequence is TGCAGCTCGGGACCCCGAGATCCTAGCACAGATACGCAGTATTTT.